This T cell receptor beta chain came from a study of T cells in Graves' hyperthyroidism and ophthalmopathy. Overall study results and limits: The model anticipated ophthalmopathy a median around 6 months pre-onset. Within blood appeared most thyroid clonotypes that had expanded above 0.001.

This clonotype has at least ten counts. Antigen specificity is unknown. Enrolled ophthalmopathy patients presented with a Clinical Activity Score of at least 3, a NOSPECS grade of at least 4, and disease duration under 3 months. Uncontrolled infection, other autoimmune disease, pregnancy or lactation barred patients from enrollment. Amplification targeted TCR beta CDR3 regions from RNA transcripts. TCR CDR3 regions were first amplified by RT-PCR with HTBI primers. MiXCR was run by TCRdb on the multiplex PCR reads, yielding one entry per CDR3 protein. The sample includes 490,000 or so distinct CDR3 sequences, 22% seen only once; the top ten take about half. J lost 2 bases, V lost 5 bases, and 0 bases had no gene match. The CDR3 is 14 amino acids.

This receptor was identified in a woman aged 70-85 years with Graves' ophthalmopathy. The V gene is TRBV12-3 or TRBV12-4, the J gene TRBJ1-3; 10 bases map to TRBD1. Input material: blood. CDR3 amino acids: CASSGTGAGNTIYF. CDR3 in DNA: TGTGCCAGCAGTGGGACAGGGGCTGGAAACACCATATATTTT.